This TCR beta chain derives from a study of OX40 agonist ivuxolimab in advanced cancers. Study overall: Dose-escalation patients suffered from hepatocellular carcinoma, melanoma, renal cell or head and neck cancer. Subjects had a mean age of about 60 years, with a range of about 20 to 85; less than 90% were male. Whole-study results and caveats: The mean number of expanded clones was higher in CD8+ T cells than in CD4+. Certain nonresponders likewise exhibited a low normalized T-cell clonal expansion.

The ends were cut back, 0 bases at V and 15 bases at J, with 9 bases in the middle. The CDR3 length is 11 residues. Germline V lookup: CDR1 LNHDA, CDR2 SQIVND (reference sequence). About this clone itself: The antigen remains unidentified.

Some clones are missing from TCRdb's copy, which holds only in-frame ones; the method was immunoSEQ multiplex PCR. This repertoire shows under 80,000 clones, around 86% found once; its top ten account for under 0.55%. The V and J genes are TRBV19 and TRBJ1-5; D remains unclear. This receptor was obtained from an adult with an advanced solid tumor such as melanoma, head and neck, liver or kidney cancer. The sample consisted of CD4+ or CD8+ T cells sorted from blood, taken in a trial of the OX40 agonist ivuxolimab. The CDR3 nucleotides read TGTGCCAGTAGTATAGATCTTCGTTGGCATTTT. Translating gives CASSIDLRWHF.